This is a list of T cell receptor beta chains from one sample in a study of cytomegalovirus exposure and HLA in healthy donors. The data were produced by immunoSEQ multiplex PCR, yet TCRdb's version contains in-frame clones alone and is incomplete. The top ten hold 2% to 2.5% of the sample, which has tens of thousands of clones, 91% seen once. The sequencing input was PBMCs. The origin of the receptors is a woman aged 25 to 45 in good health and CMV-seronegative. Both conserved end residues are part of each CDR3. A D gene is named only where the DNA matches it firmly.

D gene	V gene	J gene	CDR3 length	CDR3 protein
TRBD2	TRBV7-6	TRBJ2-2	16	CASSSFSGKNTGELFF
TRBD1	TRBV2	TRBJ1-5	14	CASRATGPNQPQHF
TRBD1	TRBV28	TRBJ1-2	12	CASWGQSYGYTF
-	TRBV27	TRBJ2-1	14	CATHPAGWVNEQFF
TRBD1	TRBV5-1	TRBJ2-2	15	CASSIGRTGAGELFF
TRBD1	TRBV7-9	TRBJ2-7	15	CASSLDRGRGYEQYF
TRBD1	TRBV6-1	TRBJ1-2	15	CASRRGQETNYGYTF
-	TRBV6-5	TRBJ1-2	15	CASSYSAGGNYGYTF
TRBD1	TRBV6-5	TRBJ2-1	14	CASSYGTGSREQFF
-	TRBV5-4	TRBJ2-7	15	CASSAAVGGAQEQYF
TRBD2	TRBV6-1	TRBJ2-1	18	CASSVGARGGRSYNEQFF
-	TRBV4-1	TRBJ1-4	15	CASSQDYVSGEKLFF
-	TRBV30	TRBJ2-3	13	CAWSEPNPNTQYF
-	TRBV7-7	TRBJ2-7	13	CASSLGRAYEQYF
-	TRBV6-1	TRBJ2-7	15	CASSEARDSAYEQYF
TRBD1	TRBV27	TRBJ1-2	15	CASTKDRADNYGYTF
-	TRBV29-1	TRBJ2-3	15	CSVGDTAGTPDTQYF
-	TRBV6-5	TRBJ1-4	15	CASSPLGGRNEKLFF
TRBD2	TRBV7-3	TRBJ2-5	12	CASSHKVGGEYF
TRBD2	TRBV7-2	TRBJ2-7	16	CASSQGLAGGGNEQYF
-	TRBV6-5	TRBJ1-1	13	CASSSQVVTEAFF
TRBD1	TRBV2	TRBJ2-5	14	CASSPQGAGETQYF
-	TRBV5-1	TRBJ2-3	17	CASSPGGGGVVADTQYF
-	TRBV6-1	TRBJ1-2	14	CASNYDPGAYGYTF
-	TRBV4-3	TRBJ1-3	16	CASSQVFDSSGNTIYF
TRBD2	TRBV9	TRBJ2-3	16	CASSIGTSGSTDTQYF
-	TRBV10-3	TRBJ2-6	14	CAIQRGSGANVLTF
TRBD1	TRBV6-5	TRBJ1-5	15	CASSSGTGEYQPQHF
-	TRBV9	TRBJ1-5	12	CASSPRDQPQHF
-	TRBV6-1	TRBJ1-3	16	CASSANLAYSGNTIYF
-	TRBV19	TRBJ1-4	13	CASSRAENEKLFF
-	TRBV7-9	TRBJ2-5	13	CASSLVGGGTQYF
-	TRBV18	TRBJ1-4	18	CASSPWDILLLSDEKLFF
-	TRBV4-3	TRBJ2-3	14	CASSQDQKSDTQYF
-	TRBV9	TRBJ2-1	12	CASSAGYNEQFF
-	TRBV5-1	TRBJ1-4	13	CASSTGTNEKLFF
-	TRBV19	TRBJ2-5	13	CAISLATQETQYF
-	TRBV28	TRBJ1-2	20	CASSLKSGLPYPIFNYGYTF
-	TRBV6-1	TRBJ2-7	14	CASSEGRDFYEQYF
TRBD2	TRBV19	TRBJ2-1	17	CASSMQPGLAGYNEQFF
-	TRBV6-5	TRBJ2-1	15	CASSTGTPNYNEQFF
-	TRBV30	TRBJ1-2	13	CAWSVGDMRGYTF
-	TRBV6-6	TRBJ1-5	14	CASSYSYSNQPQHF
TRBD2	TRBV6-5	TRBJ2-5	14	CASSYGLAGETQYF
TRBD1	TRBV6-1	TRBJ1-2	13	CASRTGQNYGYTF
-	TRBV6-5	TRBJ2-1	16	CASSYAGAAAYNEQFF
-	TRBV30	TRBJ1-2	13	CAWSLTRRDGYTF
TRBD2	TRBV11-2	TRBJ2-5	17	CASSLDFGLAGGETQYF
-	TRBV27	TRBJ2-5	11	CASSSRETQYF
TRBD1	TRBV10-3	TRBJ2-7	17	CAISESTRDRAPYEQYF
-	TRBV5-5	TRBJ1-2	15	CASSSYGESLHGYTF
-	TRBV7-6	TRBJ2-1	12	CASSTTRNEQFF
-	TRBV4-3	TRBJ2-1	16	CASSQVRQLEGNEQFF
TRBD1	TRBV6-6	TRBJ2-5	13	CASKGQAEGTQYF
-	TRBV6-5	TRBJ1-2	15	CASSSGGGGRYGYTF
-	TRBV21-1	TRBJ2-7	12	CASSKVAGPGYF
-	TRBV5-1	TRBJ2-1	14	CASSLEGGADEQFF
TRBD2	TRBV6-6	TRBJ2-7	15	CASSLLAGGAAEQYF
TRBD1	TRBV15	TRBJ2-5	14	CATSGQAGGETQYF